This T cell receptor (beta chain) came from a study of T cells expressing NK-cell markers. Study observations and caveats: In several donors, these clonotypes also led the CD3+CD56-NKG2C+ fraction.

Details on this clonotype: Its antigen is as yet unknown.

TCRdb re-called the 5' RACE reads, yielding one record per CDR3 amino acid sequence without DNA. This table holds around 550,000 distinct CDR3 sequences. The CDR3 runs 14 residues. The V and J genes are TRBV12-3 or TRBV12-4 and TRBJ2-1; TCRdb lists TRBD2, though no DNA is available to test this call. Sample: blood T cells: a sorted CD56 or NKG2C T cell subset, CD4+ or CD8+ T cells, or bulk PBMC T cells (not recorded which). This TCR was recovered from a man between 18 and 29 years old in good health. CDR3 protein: CASSRLTRHNEQFF.